This T cell receptor beta chain was observed in a study of OX40 agonist ivuxolimab in advanced cancers. The CDR3 is 15 residues long. The V gene's germline CDR1 is PRHDT and CDR2 FYEKMQ (reference sequence). Trimming took 5 bases from V and 0 from J, leaving 14 bases between them. The table came from immunoSEQ multiplex PCR; TCRdb's copy has only in-frame clones and leaves some out. Of around 30,000 clones listed, less than 90% were seen once; the top ten hold around 28%. The sequencing here drew on CD4+ or CD8+ T cells sorted from blood, taken in a trial of the OX40 agonist ivuxolimab. The rearrangement links TRBV13 to TRBJ2-7; D is uncertain. This TCR came from an adult with an advanced solid tumor such as melanoma, head and neck, liver or kidney cancer. CDR3 nucleotide sequence: TGTGCCAGCAGCGTTAGGAAAAATAGCTCCTACGAGCAGTACTTC. Translating it yields CASSVRKNSSYEQYF.